The 4 T cell receptor beta chains below were found in one sample sequenced in a study of cytomegalovirus exposure and HLA in healthy donors. It was with 60 Vbeta and 13 Jbeta primers that the PCR ran. The data were produced by immunoSEQ multiplex PCR, yet TCRdb's version contains in-frame clones alone and is incomplete. Among 90,000 to 100,000 clones listed, approximately 80% were seen once. Material: PBMCs. The source is a young man in good health and CMV-seronegative.

The chain has TRBV6-1 and TRBJ1-5; 7 bases fit TRBD1. The trim removed 6 bases at V and 0 bases at J, leaving 5 bases unmatched. This CDR3 comprises 15 residues. Germline CDR1 MNHNS, CDR2 SASEGT. CDR3 amino acids: CASRLDRVSNQPQHF. DNA for the CDR3: TGTGCCAGCAGACTCGACAGGGTTAGCAATCAGCCCCAGCATTTT.

This sequence joins TRBV2 and TRBJ1-4, with 8 bases identical to TRBD1. The V segment lost 6 bases and the J segment 7 bases; nucleotides outside the gene matches: 10. CDR3 length: 15 residues. The germline V gene encodes CDR1 SNHLY and CDR2 FYNNEI. For the CDR3, the DNA is TGTGCCAGCAGAAAAACAGGGGGATCGATTGAAAAACTGTTTTTT. It encodes CASRKTGGSIEKLFF.

The chain uses TRBV19 and TRBJ1-2; 11 bases fit TRBD1. Germline lookup yields CDR1 LNHDA and CDR2 SQIVND (reference sequence). This CDR3 comprises 15 residues. The trim removed 1 base at V and 8 bases at J, leaving 6 bases unmatched. CDR3: CASSIAPDRGLGYTF. CDR3 nucleotide sequence: TGTGCCAGTAGTATAGCCCCGGACAGGGGGCTAGGCTACACCTTC.

The genes are TRBV5-4 and TRBJ2-5; 10 nucleotides agree with TRBD1. Germline V gives CDR1 SGHNT, CDR2 YYREEE (reference sequence). The CDR3 is 15 amino acids. Trimming removed 3 bases from V and 5 bases from J; junction bases left unmatched: 7. Here the CDR3 reads CASSSDRGRRETQYF. Written as DNA, the CDR3 is TGTGCCAGCAGCTCTGACAGGGGGCGCCGGGAGACCCAGTACTTC.